A single sample gave rise to the 19 T cell receptor beta chains below, sequenced in a study of metastatic and nonmetastatic thyroid tumors. Each patient came to thyroid surgery without any prior treatment (of any kind). Using MiXCR, TCRdb re-called clones from the PCR reads. The table lists more than 70,000 clones, about 9.1% of them singletons. Sequenced: blood. The receptors here all came from a female donor with papillary thyroid cancer or a benign thyroid nodule (not recorded which). Some clones in this sample may be carry-over from other donors' samples.

Only a few counts were recorded for this clone. This rearrangement joins TRBV20-1 to TRBJ2-1; 14 bases are shared with TRBD2. V was pared by 5 bases and J by 9 bases, with 12 bases of the junction left unmatched. CDR1 and CDR2 from the germline V gene are DFQATT and SNEGSKA (reference sequence). This CDR3 spans 16 amino acids. CDR3 nucleotide sequence: TGCAGTGCTCGGACTAGCGGGGGGCCAACGTGGGGTGAGCAGTTCTTC. Its translation: CSARTSGGPTWGEQFF.

This clone was seen many times. This chain joins TRBV3-1 and TRBJ2-1, with a weak D call TRBD2 (6 bases). The CDR3 sequence is 13 residues long. Trimming removed 4 bases at V and 6 bases at J, with 10 bases between. Germline V CDR1 and CDR2: LGHDT, YNNKEL (reference sequence). CDR3 residues: CASSRGGVNEQFF. In nucleotides, the CDR3 is TGTGCCAGCAGCCGGGGCGGGGTCAATGAGCAGTTCTTC.

DNA for the CDR3: TGTGCCAGCAGCCCGAGCGGGGTCGTCTCTCGAACCTACCTAGCCAAAAACATTCAGTACTTC. Amino acids: CASSPSGVVSRTYLAKNIQYF. The rearrangement joins TRBV11-2 to TRBJ2-4; 7 nucleotides agree with TRBD2. Germline V CDR1 and CDR2: SGHAT, FQNNGV. Germline trimming cut 5 bases from V and 0 bases from J; bases unmatched to any gene: 22. The CDR3 length is 21 residues.

Ten or more counts support this clone. The CDR3 protein is CASSLSNGASLYSPLHF. CDR3 sequence (DNA): TGTGCCAGCTCTCTTAGCAATGGGGCCTCTCTTTATTCACCCCTCCACTTT. V usage is TRBV6-1 and J usage is TRBJ1-6; perhaps TRBD1 as D (5 bases). The CDR3 covers 17 residues. Looked up from germline, CDR1 is MNHNS and CDR2 is SASEGT. V was cut by 8 bases and J by 8 bases, with 25 bases left in between.

Remarks on this clone: A single base separates this from a much larger clone, so it may be a read error. The rearrangement uses TRBV3-1 and TRBJ2-1, with 7 bases aligning to TRBD1. The germline gives CDR1 LGHDT, CDR2 YNNKEL (reference sequence). CDR3 length: 13 amino acids. Losses at the gene ends were 4 bases for V and 7 bases for J; bases not matched to a gene: 4. CDR3 in DNA: TGTGCCAGCAGCCTCCCGACAGGGAATGAGCAGTTCTTC. This translates into CASSLPTGNEQFF.

This clone appeared many times. This chain connects TRBV3-1 to TRBJ2-5, with 13 nucleotides matching TRBD2. With 5 bases clipped from V and 0 bases from J, the junction kept 12 bases outside the gene matches. The CDR3 is made up of 19 amino acids. Germline CDR1 and CDR2: LGHDT and YNNKEL (reference sequence). CDR3 residues: CASSTPATSGGPYQETQYF. The CDR3 nucleotides are TGTGCCAGCAGCACCCCCGCGACTAGCGGGGGGCCGTACCAAGAGACCCAGTACTTC.

V usage is TRBV6-2 or TRBV6-3 and J usage is TRBJ2-7; a weak D match, TRBD2 (5 bases). The V gene's germline CDR1 is MNHEY and CDR2 SVGEGT. V was cut by 2 bases and J by 4 bases, with 9 bases left in between. CDR3 length: 13 residues. The CDR3 spells CASSYLRGYEQYF. CDR3 in DNA: TGTGCCAGCAGTTACCTAAGAGGGTACGAGCAGTACTTC.

Many counts were recorded for this clone. The chain couples TRBV29-1 to TRBJ1-5, with 8 positions matching TRBD1. CDR1 and CDR2 (germline): SQVTM, ANQGSEA. The CDR3 totals 12 residues. V shed 6 bases and J 6 bases; nucleotides not matched to a gene: 4. The CDR3, as DNA: TGCAGCGTATCAGGGGGCGGTCAGCCCCAGCATTTT. Its translation is CSVSGGGQPQHF.

This clone was detected a few times. The genes are TRBV30 and TRBJ1-2, with a tentative D call TRBD1 (5 bases). CDR3 length: 18 residues. Germline V gene sequence: CDR1 GTSNPN, CDR2 SVGIG (reference sequence). V was clipped by 0 bases and J by 5 bases, with 25 bases between them. The DNA for the CDR3 is TGTGCCTGGAGTGTACATCTCCGGGTTGATGGGGACTGGTATGGCTACACCTTC. Its protein is CAWSVHLRVDGDWYGYTF.

CDR3 in DNA: TGTGCCAGCAGTTCTCCCCGGGGACTAGCGGGGGGTTTCCAAGAGACCCAGTACTTC. Its translation: CASSSPRGLAGGFQETQYF. The genes are TRBV6-5 and TRBJ2-5; 15 bases map to TRBD2. Germline CDR1 is MNHEY and CDR2 is SVGAGI. This CDR3 is built from 19 residues. V dropped 4 bases and J dropped 1; count of bases not matched to a gene: 10.

This clone was picked up many times. The chain links TRBV7-3 to TRBJ2-5; perhaps TRBD2 as D (7 bases). In germline, CDR1 is SGHTA, CDR2 FQGTGA. V dropped 2 bases and J dropped 4 bases, with 14 bases sitting between them. The CDR3 is 15 residues long. The chain's CDR3 is CASSLEGGTGETQYF. Here the CDR3 DNA reads TGTGCCAGCAGCTTAGAGGGGGGGACGGGAGAGACCCAGTACTTC.

This clone appeared many times. The J gene is TRBJ2-2, the V gene TRBV6-1, with D tentatively TRBD1 (6 bases). V was cut by 10 bases and J by 1 base, with 13 bases left in between. Germline values: CDR1 MNHNS, CDR2 SASEGT. This CDR3 contains 14 residues. CDR3 region: CAISGTLNTGELFF. Written as DNA, the CDR3 is TGTGCCATCTCCGGGACATTGAACACCGGGGAGCTGTTTTTT.

This clone was observed many times. The V call is TRBV20-1, the J call TRBJ2-7; D might be TRBD1 or TRBD2, each matching 6 bases. Per germline, CDR1 DFQATT and CDR2 SNEGSKA (reference sequence). This CDR3 has 14 residues. V lost 1 base and J lost 3, with 13 bases in between. The CDR3 DNA reads as TGCAGTGCTAGAGGGGGGGCAGACTACTACGAGCAGTACTTC. It is translated as CSARGGADYYEQYF.

The sample holds many counts of this clone. This chain connects TRBV2 to TRBJ2-3, with 9 bases lining up with TRBD2. V lost 6 bases, J lost 0 bases, and 4 bases stayed unmatched. The CDR3 runs 15 residues. Germline V gives CDR1 SNHLY, CDR2 FYNNEI. CDR3 protein: CASSSSGASTDTQYF. The CDR3 DNA reads as TGTGCCAGCAGCTCTAGCGGGGCAAGCACAGATACGCAGTATTTT. The full variable domain, with the rest looked up from reference TRBV2 and TRBJ2-3, is EPEVTQTPSHQVTQMGQEVILRCVPISNHLYFYWYRQILGQKVEFLVSFYNNEISEKSEIFDDQFSVERPDGSNFTLKIRSTKLEDSAMYFCASSSSGASTDTQYFGPGTRLTVL.

This clone was seen at least ten times. The rearrangement links TRBV6-1 to TRBJ2-1; 8 nucleotides align to TRBD1. In germline, CDR1 is MNHNS, CDR2 SASEGT. The CDR3 length is 13 residues. V shed 6 bases, J shed 9 bases, and the junction held 7 bases outside the gene matches. The CDR3 is CASRPGGGGEQFF. The CDR3 nucleotides are TGTGCCAGCAGGCCAGGGGGCGGAGGTGAGCAGTTCTTC.

As regards this clone: Distinct nucleotide sequences in the sample also encode this CDR3. The V gene is TRBV3-1, the J gene TRBJ1-1; TRBD1 matches 12 bases. The CDR3 contains 17 residues. The germline V gene has CDR1 LGHDT and CDR2 YNNKEL (reference sequence). The trim removed 6 bases at V and 2 bases at J, leaving 10 bases unmatched. CDR3 protein: CASRSGRDRGPNTEAFF. The CDR3 DNA reads TGTGCCAGCAGATCCGGTCGGGACAGGGGGCCAAACACTGAAGCTTTCTTT.

This clone was observed a few times. Distinct nucleotide sequences in the sample also encode this CDR3. The chain couples TRBV12-3 or TRBV12-4 to TRBJ2-7; 7 nucleotides match TRBD1. The V and J ends lost 5 bases and 1 base, in that order; junction bases with no gene match: 5. This CDR3 is built from 14 residues. The CDR3 loop is CASSPGTASYEQYF. CDR3 sequence (DNA): TGTGCCAGCAGTCCCGGGACAGCATCCTACGAGCAGTACTTC.

This clone was counted a few times. This sequence joins TRBV12-3 or TRBV12-4 and TRBJ2-5, with D possibly matching TRBD1 (5 bases). V was shortened by 5 bases and J by 5 bases, with 24 bases between the two germline ends. This CDR3 contains 17 residues. CDR3: CASSALLGRSESETQYF. The CDR3 DNA reads as TGTGCCAGCAGTGCCCTACTGGGGCGGAGTGAAAGTGAGACCCAGTACTTC.

This clone was recorded at least ten times. This chain connects TRBV7-9 to TRBJ1-1; D is unclear. CDR1 and CDR2 (germline): SEHNR, FQNEAQ (reference sequence). The CDR3 totals 9 residues. Between the trimmed V and J ends, which lost 3 bases and 10 bases, there was a span of 3 bases. This chain's CDR3 is CASSLGAFF. DNA of the CDR3: TGTGCCAGCAGCTTGGGAGCTTTCTTT.